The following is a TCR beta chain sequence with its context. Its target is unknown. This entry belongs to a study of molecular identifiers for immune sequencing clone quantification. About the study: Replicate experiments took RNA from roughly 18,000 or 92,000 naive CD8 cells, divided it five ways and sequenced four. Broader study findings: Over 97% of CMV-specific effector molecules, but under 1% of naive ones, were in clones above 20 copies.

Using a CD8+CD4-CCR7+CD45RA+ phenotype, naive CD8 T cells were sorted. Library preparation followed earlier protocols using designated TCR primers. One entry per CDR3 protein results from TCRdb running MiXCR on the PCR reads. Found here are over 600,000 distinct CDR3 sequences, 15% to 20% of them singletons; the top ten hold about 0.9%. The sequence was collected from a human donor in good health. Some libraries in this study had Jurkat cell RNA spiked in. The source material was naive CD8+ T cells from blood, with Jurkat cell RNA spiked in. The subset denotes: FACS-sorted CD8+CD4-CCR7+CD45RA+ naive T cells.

The CDR3 protein is CASTRQGEGLAPIWVTGELFF. CDR3 in DNA: TGTGCCAGCACCAGGCAGGGGGAGGGACTCGCCCCCATTTGGGTCACCGGGGAGCTGTTTTTT. This chain joins TRBV7-2 and TRBJ2-2, with D perhaps being TRBD1 or TRBD2 (7 bases each). Deletions cut 7 bases from V and 4 bases from J, with 34 bases between. This CDR3 has 21 residues. Germline V lookup: CDR1 SGHTA, CDR2 FQGNSA.